The 13 T cell receptor beta chains below were found in one sample sequenced in a study of T cells after yellow fever vaccination. TCRdb analysed the 5' RACE reads with MiXCR anew, one entry per CDR3 protein. The sample holds 160,000 or so distinct CDR3 sequences, approximately 6.7% seen once. Sequencing used CD4+ T cells sorted from PBMCs, obtained 5 days after the first yellow fever vaccination. These receptor sequences come from a man in his late teens or twenties who received the YFV17D yellow fever vaccine.

The sample holds a few counts of this clonotype. The J gene is TRBJ1-1, the V gene TRBV6-5; D might be TRBD1 (5 bases). V was trimmed by 4 bases and J by 4 bases, leaving 13 bases between them. Looked up from germline, CDR1 is MNHEY and CDR2 is SVGAGI. The CDR3 has 14 residues. The CDR3 nucleotides read TGTGCCAGCAGTTCTGGGGGTTTGGGCACTGAAGCTTTCTTT. It codes for CASSSGGLGTEAFF.

This clonotype was observed at least ten times. V and J are TRBV12-3 or TRBV12-4 and TRBJ2-7; 11 bases are shared with TRBD2. The CDR3 extends over 14 amino acids. Trimming took 6 bases from V and 4 from J; bases not matched to a gene: 5. This chain's CDR3 is CASSPTSGVYEQYF. The DNA for the CDR3 is TGTGCCAGCAGCCCGACTAGCGGGGTGTACGAGCAGTACTTC.

The sample holds many counts of this clonotype. This chain links TRBV6-2 or TRBV6-3 with TRBJ2-4, with no clear D. V lost 4 bases and J lost 0, with 10 bases in between. The CDR3 covers 15 residues. Germline V gene lookup returns CDR1 MNHEY and CDR2 SVGEGT. CDR3 loop: CASSSPGLAKNIQYF. The CDR3 bases are TGTGCCAGCAGTTCGCCTGGATTAGCCAAAAACATTCAGTACTTC.

At least ten counts were recorded for this clonotype. The chain carries TRBV20-1 and TRBJ1-2; perhaps TRBD1 as D (5 bases). In germline, CDR1 is DFQATT, CDR2 SNEGSKA (reference sequence). CDR3 length: 13 residues. With 0 bases removed from V and 4 bases from J, the gap between germline ends came to 9 bases. The CDR3 spells CSARDLGAYGYTF. For the CDR3, the DNA is TGCAGTGCTAGAGATCTTGGGGCCTATGGCTACACCTTC.

This clonotype showed up many times. The chain uses TRBV29-1 and TRBJ2-7; TRBD1 aligns across 7 bases. Germline V CDR1 and CDR2: SQVTM, ANQGSEA. Germline trimming cut 0 bases from V and 0 bases from J; bases unmatched to any gene: 14. CDR3 length: 18 amino acids. The CDR3 region is CSVEDRGLAGGVSYEQYF. The CDR3 bases are TGCAGCGTTGAAGATCGGGGTTTGGCAGGGGGAGTCTCCTACGAGCAGTACTTC.

In this sample, this clonotype turned up many times. This sequence joins TRBV5-1 and TRBJ2-7; 7 bases fit TRBD1. V trimming: 3 bases; J trimming: 2 bases; junction bases outside the gene matches: 5. This CDR3 comprises 14 residues. In germline, CDR1 is SGHRS, CDR2 YFSETQ. The CDR3 DNA sequence: TGCGCCAGCAGCTCGGGACAGACCCCCTACGAGCAGTACGTC. Residues: CASSSGQTPYEQYV.

This clonotype was seen a handful of times. The chain links TRBV5-4 to TRBJ1-2, with D perhaps TRBD1 (6 bases). The CDR3 is 11 amino acids. Per the germline V gene, CDR1 is SGHNT and CDR2 is YYREEE (reference sequence). Trimming took 6 bases from V and 7 from J, leaving 10 bases between them. This CDR3 is CASTGEGGYTF. The CDR3 DNA sequence: TGTGCCAGCACAGGGGAGGGTGGCTACACCTTC.

This clonotype was recorded a few times. CDR3 protein: CSARDRRQGAYEQFF. The CDR3 nucleotides read TGCAGTGCTAGAGATCGACGGCAGGGGGCCTATGAGCAGTTCTTC. The chain joins TRBV20-1 to TRBJ2-1; 8 positions agree with TRBD1. The CDR3 totals 15 residues. Trimming cost V 0 bases and J 8 bases; bases outside gene matches: 9. Germline V gene sequence: CDR1 DFQATT, CDR2 SNEGSKA (reference sequence).

The rearrangement joins TRBV11-2 to TRBJ2-5; 9 bases are shared with TRBD1. The CDR3 loop spans 15 amino acids. The V gene's germline CDR1 is SGHAT and CDR2 FQNNGV. J gave up 2 bases and V 5 bases, and 6 bases lay outside the gene matches. Here the CDR3 reads CASSTMTGGQETQYF. The CDR3 bases are TGTGCCAGCAGCACCATGACAGGGGGTCAAGAGACCCAGTACTTC. The variable domain in full, completed from reference TRBV11-2 and TRBJ2-5, reads EAGVAQSPRYKIIEKRQSVAFWCNPISGHATLYWYQQILGQGPKLLIQFQNNGVVDDSQLPKDRFSAERLKGVDSTLKIQPAKLEDSAVYLCASSTMTGGQETQYFGPGTRLLVL.

This clonotype was detected only a few times. The CDR3 DNA follows: TGTGCCAGCAGTTTTGGGGTTTCACCCCTCCACTTT. Amino acid sequence: CASSFGVSPLHF. The V call is TRBV12-3 or TRBV12-4, the J call TRBJ1-6, with unresolved D. The CDR3 contains 12 residues. Trimming cost V 3 bases and J 9 bases, with 6 bases left between them.

In its sample, this clonotype was seen many times. The rearrangement links TRBV29-1 to TRBJ2-1; D possibly corresponds to TRBD2 (6 bases). The V gene's germline CDR1 is SQVTM and CDR2 ANQGSEA. Trimming cost V 1 base and J 4 bases, with 14 bases left between them. The CDR3 runs 15 residues. In DNA, the CDR3 is TGCAGCGTTGAAGTACATCTAGCGAGTTACAATGAGCAGTTCTTC. This sequence encodes CSVEVHLASYNEQFF.

This clonotype has a count of ten or more. The chain carries TRBV2 and TRBJ1-6, with D possibly TRBD1 on 6 matching bases. V was clipped by 6 bases and J by 8 bases, with 11 bases between them. This CDR3 region has 13 residues. The germline V gene has CDR1 SNHLY and CDR2 FYNNEI. In DNA form, the CDR3 reads TGTGCCAGCAGAGATAACAGGGATTCACCCCTCCACTTT. Translated: CASRDNRDSPLHF.

This clonotype was counted ten times or more. J is TRBJ2-1 and V is TRBV3-1; D is tentatively TRBD1 or TRBD2 (5 bases each). Germline CDR1 and CDR2: LGHDT and YNNKEL (reference sequence). The germline V and J ends were trimmed by 1 base and 8 bases, with 12 bases remaining between them. The CDR3 runs to 14 residues. CDR3 in amino acids: CASSQASRGDEQFF. CDR3 bases: TGTGCCAGCAGCCAAGCATCTCGGGGCGATGAGCAGTTCTTC.